This T cell receptor beta chain was profiled in a study of blood T cell repertoires in COVID-19. As for the study in general: COVID-19 samples collected from the United States, Italy and Spain covered acute and convalescent phases. T cells, B-cell-depleted T cells, or PBMCs supplied cDNA or gDNA.

Trimming stripped 1 base from V and 6 bases from J, with 19 bases between. The CDR3 is made up of 16 amino acids. Germline lookup yields CDR1 SGHTA and CDR2 FQGNSA. Per the original methods: Amplification of reference gene primers provided the estimated nucleated cell counts. Only in-frame clones appear in the TCRdb table, and some are missing; sequencing was by immunoSEQ multiplex PCR. V and J calls and clone size are as listed in that table; D and trimming were resolved from the DNA. The data contain over 80,000 clones, 70% to 90% of them singletons. V is TRBV7-2 and J is TRBJ2-7, with D possibly matching TRBD2 (5 bases). The clonotype originates from a human donor in a cohort sampled during active COVID-19. The sequencing input was peripheral blood. The CDR3 here is CASSLGGASRVGEQYF. Here the CDR3 DNA reads TGTGCCAGCAGCTTAGGTGGCGCTAGCCGGGTTGGCGAGCAGTACTTC.